This T cell receptor (beta chain) was recorded in a study of CD8 T cells in ankylosing spondylitis. Study results and limitations: Blood of patients with ankylosing spondylitis appeared to be characterized by a TCR beta motif of several highly homologous variants.

Comment on this clonotype: Antigen: not known.

The CDR3 length is 16 residues. Germline loops: CDR1 LNHNV, CDR2 YYDKDF (reference sequence). V trimming: 5 bases; J trimming: 4 bases; junction bases outside the gene matches: 3. Each CDR3 protein gets one entry after TCRdb re-called the 5' RACE reads with MiXCR. The sample has about 750,000 distinct CDR3 sequences, around a fifth seen once. The clonotype comes from a male donor with ankylosing spondylitis. The chain is built from TRBV15 and TRBJ2-1; TRBD2 matches at 15 bases. The material sequenced was blood, either unsorted or a sorted T cell fraction (not recorded which). CDR3 region: CATSSGLAGGYNEQFF. In nucleotides, the CDR3 is TGTGCCACCAGCTCAGGACTAGCGGGAGGGTACAATGAGCAGTTCTTC.